This TCR beta chain emerged from a study of blood T cell repertoires in COVID-19. Looking at the study overall: Material from acute and convalescent COVID-19 was sourced from the United States, Italy and Spain. T cells, B-cell-depleted T cells, or PBMCs provided the cDNA or gDNA that served as material.

Authors' methods: How many nucleated cells were present was estimated from reference gene primer amplification. This table comes from immunoSEQ multiplex PCR, and its TCRdb copy is limited to in-frame clones, with some not included. Clone size and the V and J calls come from that table; the DNA yielded D and trimming. The repertoire holds some 250,000 clones, with approximately 83% as singletons. This receptor was identified in a man in his fifties with active or convalescent COVID-19. Sequences were obtained from peripheral blood.

CDR3 coding DNA: TGTGCCAGTAGTCTCCGGTCCGTCCCTCGCAATCAGCCCCAGCATTTT. Amino acid sequence: CASSLRSVPRNQPQHF. The genes are TRBV19 and TRBJ1-5; D remains ambiguous. Germline values: CDR1 LNHDA, CDR2 SQIVND (reference sequence). Deletions cut 5 bases from V and 2 bases from J, with 16 bases between. The CDR3 extends over 16 amino acids.